The TCR beta chain under discussion was sequenced for a study of cytotoxic CD8 clonotypes in ibrutinib-treated CLL. Background on the study: Collecting the response samples happened after a median 12 months of treatment, with a range of 6 to 36. Findings of the study overall: On treatment, the uncommon public clonotypes contracted or remained stable. Before falling back toward baseline at progression, clonality had risen at the time of ibrutinib response.

Assay: immunoSEQ multiplex PCR; the TCRdb copy retains only in-frame clones and omits some. The sample yields approximately 130,000 clones, 84% seen once. The CDR3 length is 16 residues. The V gene's germline CDR1 is LNHDA and CDR2 SQIVND (reference sequence). J was trimmed by 0 bases and V by 6 bases; bases with no gene match: 8. A word on this clone: Its specificity is unknown.

This sequence joins TRBV19 and TRBJ1-3, with 7 bases aligning to TRBD1. The TCR sequence derives from a human donor with chronic lymphocytic leukemia. The starting material was PBMCs, obtained after 24 months of ibrutinib treatment. This chain's CDR3 is CASSRRQGDSGNTIYF. The CDR3 DNA sequence: TGTGCCAGTAGCAGACGACAGGGAGACTCTGGAAACACCATATATTTT.